Shown below are 8 T cell receptor beta chains from a single sample sequenced in a study of blood T cell repertoires in COVID-19 (dated by TCRdb to 2020 to 2021). Library creation used the immunoSEQ multiplex PCR assay. Sourced from immuneACCESS, this table was stored by TCRdb with only in-frame sequences that have V and J called. A share of the clones is absent; for the studies checked, an unresolved V gene accounts for under half, and the remainder has no known explanation. This sample gives roughly 150,000 clones in total; roughly four fifths of them show up just once. Together, the top ten hold approximately 14% of the sample. The sample consisted of peripheral blood. These receptors were obtained from a human donor with acute or convalescent COVID-19. The donor label of this sample is uncertain.

This clone appeared once. This chain links TRBV5-5 with TRBJ1-2; possible D gene TRBD1, 6 bases. V was cut by 0 bases and J by 4 bases, with 7 bases left in between. The CDR3 has 13 amino acids. Germline assignment: CDR1 SGHKS and CDR2 YYEKEE (reference sequence). The CDR3 nucleotides read TGTGCCAGCAGCTTGGGGACAGTCTATGGCTACACCTTC. It translates to CASSLGTVYGYTF.

The genes are TRBV19 and TRBJ2-7, with 10 positions matching TRBD2. The CDR3 loop spans 15 amino acids. Germline V gives CDR1 LNHDA, CDR2 SQIVND (reference sequence). Trimming removed 3 bases from V and 3 bases from J; junction bases left unmatched: 5. The CDR3 DNA follows: TGTGCCAGTAGTATCAAGGCTAGCGGGGGCTACGAGCAGTACTTC. Its protein is CASSIKASGGYEQYF.

The sample holds one count of this clone. The genes are TRBV10-2 and TRBJ1-2; 10 bases line up with TRBD1. The CDR3 has 16 amino acids. The V gene end was trimmed by 3 bases and the J gene end by 6 bases; junction bases not matched to a gene: 10. CDR1 and CDR2 (germline): WSHSY, SAAADI. The CDR3 sequence is CASSDGGGQGTNGYTF. The DNA of the CDR3 is TGCGCCAGCAGTGACGGGGGGGGACAGGGGACGAATGGCTACACCTTC.

The chain combines TRBV2 with TRBJ2-1, with a tentative D call TRBD2 (6 bases). The germline gives CDR1 SNHLY, CDR2 FYNNEI. The CDR3 covers 15 residues. The germline V and J ends were trimmed by 5 bases and 1 base, with 12 bases remaining between them. The CDR3 DNA is TGTGCCAGCAGTAACGATCGGGGGTCCTACAATGAGCAGTTCTTC. This codes for CASSNDRGSYNEQFF.

The chain combines TRBV4-1 with TRBJ1-2, with 10 bases aligning to TRBD1. Germline V gene data show CDR1 as MGHRA and CDR2 as YSYEKL. V was clipped by 0 bases and J by 6 bases; unmatched bases: 4. The CDR3 contains 15 residues. CDR3 nucleotides: TGCGCCAGCAGCCAAGAGGAGGGACAGGGGAATGGCTACACCTTC. Encoded protein: CASSQEEGQGNGYTF.

The chain employs TRBV5-1 and TRBJ1-1; the D is unclear. Trimming cost V 3 bases and J 2 bases, with 5 bases left between them. This CDR3 has 12 residues. Germline CDR1 and CDR2: SGHRS and YFSETQ. The CDR3 spells CASSSINTEAFF. The CDR3 coding sequence is TGCGCCAGCAGCTCCATTAACACTGAAGCTTTCTTT.

V gene TRBV10-3 combines with J gene TRBJ1-2; TRBD1 is a possible D gene (5 bases). Trimming took 11 bases from V and 4 from J, leaving 14 bases between them. Germline CDR1 reads ENHRY; CDR2 reads SYGVKD. This CDR3 has 12 residues. The CDR3 loop reads CAFSGGGYGYTF. CDR3 in DNA: TGTGCCTTTTCCGGGGGGGGCTATGGCTACACCTTC.

The V gene is TRBV4-1, the J gene TRBJ1-5, with D perhaps matching TRBD1 (5 bases). The CDR3 spans 16 residues. Germline lookup yields CDR1 MGHRA and CDR2 YSYEKL. V gave up 0 bases and J gave up 5 bases, with 14 bases separating them. CDR3 nucleotide sequence: TGCGCCAGCAGCCAAGAGGCGTGGGGGGGTGATCAGCCCCAGCATTTT. It encodes CASSQEAWGGDQPQHF.